This entry concerns a single T cell receptor (beta chain). The antigen is undetermined. The data are from a study of cytomegalovirus exposure and HLA in healthy donors. Study information: A previous analysis identified 95 million to 140 million unique TCR beta sequences derived from around 200 million T cells.

Germline CDR1 is MNHEY and CDR2 is SMNVEV (reference sequence). Trimming removed 5 bases from V and 4 bases from J; junction bases left unmatched: 5. The CDR3 is 14 amino acids. The PCR made use of 60 Vbeta and 13 Jbeta primers. Original data processing: Roughly 81 million unique TCR beta chains, 9 million to 12 million shared, were counted in a later analysis. Profiling relied on immunoSEQ multiplex PCR, and the TCRdb table lists in-frame clones only, not all of them. That table furnishes V, J and clone size, whereas the DNA furnished D and trimming. The sample carries about 130,000 clones, about 70% recorded once. Regarding the study as a whole: Some V segments, TRBV6-2 and TRBV6-3 among them, were indistinguishable and were therefore excluded.

The chain is built from TRBV27 and TRBJ1-2, with 9 bases aligning to TRBD1. The specimen was PBMCs. The sequence was collected from a woman aged 55-69 years in good health and CMV-seropositive. The CDR3 is CASSTTGQGYGYTF. The CDR3 DNA reads TGTGCCAGCAGTACGACGGGACAGGGCTATGGCTACACCTTC.